This T cell receptor beta chain was sequenced during a study of identical twins. Findings and limits, study-wide: Conclusions came from cross-sectional statistical analysis, not from following the same donors. Partly confounded zero-insertion analyses could result from invariant MAIT and iNKT cells. Carriage of fewer insertions was seen in abundant cord blood beta clonotypes, whereas memory repertoires showed none.

As concerns this clonotype: Its antigen is currently unknown.

CDR1 and CDR2 (germline): MDHEN, SYDVKM. Trimming took 2 bases from V and 3 from J, leaving 14 bases between them. This CDR3 contains 15 residues. Unique molecular identifiers were present on cDNA, and template switching added a universal primer site. A single record per CDR3 protein comes from TCRdb applying MiXCR to the 5' RACE reads. The data hold a few hundred thousand distinct CDR3 sequences, with 9% to 10% observed a single time. The receptor was isolated from a woman aged 45-65 years in good health. The sample taken for sequencing was naive T cells sorted from blood. V and J are TRBV28 and TRBJ2-7, with D possibly being TRBD1 or TRBD2 (5 bases each). The DNA of the CDR3 is TGTGCCAGCAGTTTAACCCAGGGACGGAGCTACGAGCAGTACTTC. This sequence encodes CASSLTQGRSYEQYF.